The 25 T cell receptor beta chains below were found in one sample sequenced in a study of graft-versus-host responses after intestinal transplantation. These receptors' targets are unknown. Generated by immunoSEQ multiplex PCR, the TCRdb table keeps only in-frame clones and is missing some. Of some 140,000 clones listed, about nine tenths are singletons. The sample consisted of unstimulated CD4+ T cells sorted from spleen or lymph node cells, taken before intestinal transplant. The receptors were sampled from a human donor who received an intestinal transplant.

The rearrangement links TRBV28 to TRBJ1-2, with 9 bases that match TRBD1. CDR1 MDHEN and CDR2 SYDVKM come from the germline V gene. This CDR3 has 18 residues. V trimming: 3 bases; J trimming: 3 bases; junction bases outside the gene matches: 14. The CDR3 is CASSFWDRATPLDYGYTF. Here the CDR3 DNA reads TGTGCCAGCAGTTTTTGGGACAGGGCGACACCCCTCGACTATGGCTACACCTTC.

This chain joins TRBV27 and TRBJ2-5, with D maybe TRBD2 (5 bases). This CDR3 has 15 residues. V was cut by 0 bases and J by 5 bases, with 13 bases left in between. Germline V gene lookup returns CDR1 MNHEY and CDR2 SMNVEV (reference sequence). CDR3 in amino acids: CASSLSATGLETQYF. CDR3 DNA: TGTGCCAGCAGTTTATCCGCTACGGGATTGGAGACCCAGTACTTC.

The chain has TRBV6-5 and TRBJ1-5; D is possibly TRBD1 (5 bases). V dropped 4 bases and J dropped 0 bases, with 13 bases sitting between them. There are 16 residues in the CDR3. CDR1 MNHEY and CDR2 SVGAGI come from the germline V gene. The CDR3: CASSSGSADSNQPQHF. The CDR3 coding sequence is TGTGCCAGCAGTTCAGGGAGCGCGGATAGCAATCAGCCCCAGCATTTT.

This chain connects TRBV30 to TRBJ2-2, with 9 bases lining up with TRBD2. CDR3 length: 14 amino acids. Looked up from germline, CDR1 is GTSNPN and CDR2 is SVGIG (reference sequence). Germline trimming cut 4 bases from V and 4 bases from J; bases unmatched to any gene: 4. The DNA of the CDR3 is TGTGCCTGGATAGCGGGAGAGGTCACCGGGGAGCTGTTTTTT. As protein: CAWIAGEVTGELFF.

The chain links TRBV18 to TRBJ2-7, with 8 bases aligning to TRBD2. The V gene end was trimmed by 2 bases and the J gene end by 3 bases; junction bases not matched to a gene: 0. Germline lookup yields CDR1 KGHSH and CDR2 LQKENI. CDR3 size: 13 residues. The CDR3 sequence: CASSPTSGYEQYF. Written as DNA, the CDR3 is TGTGCCAGCTCACCAACTAGCGGCTACGAGCAGTACTTC. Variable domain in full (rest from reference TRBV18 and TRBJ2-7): NAGVMQNPRHLVRRRGQEARLRCSPMKGHSHVYWYRQLPEEGLKFMVYLQKENIIDESGMPKERFSAEFPKEGPSILRIQQVVRGDSAAYFCASSPTSGYEQYFGPGTRLTVT.

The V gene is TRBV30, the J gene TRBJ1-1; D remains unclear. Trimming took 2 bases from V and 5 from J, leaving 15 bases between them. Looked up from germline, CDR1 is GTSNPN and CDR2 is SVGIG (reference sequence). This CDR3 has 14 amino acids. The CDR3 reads CAWSLRGWWTEAFF. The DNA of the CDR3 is TGTGCCTGGAGTCTCCGGGGTTGGTGGACTGAAGCTTTCTTT.

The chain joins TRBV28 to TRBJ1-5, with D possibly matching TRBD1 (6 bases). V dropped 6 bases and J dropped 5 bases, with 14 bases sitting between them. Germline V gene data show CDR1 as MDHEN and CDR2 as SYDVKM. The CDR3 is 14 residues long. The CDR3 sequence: CASSLGGGHQPQHF. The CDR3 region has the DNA TGTGCCAGCAGCCTCGGGGGCGGCCATCAGCCCCAGCATTTT. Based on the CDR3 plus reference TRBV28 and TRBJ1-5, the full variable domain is DVKVTQSSRYLVKRTGEKVFLECVQDMDHENMFWYRQDPGLGLRLIYFSYDVKMKEKGDIPEGYSVSREKKERFSLILESASTNQTSMYLCASSLGGGHQPQHFGDGTRLSIL.

The CDR3 bases are TGTGCCAGCAGTTTATCAGGGGACGGCACAGATACGCAGTATTTT. Its translation: CASSLSGDGTDTQYF. This chain joins TRBV27 and TRBJ2-3; the D call may be TRBD1 or TRBD2 (5 bases each). CDR3 length: 15 residues. V shed 0 bases and J shed 1 base, with 8 bases lying between them. Germline CDR1 and CDR2: MNHEY and SMNVEV (reference sequence).

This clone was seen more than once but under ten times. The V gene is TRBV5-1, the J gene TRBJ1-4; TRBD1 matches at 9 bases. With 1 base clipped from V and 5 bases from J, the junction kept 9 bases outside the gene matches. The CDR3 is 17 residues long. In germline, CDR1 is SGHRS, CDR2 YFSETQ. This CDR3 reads CASSLWDRAGGNEKLFF. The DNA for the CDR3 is TGCGCCAGCAGCTTGTGGGACAGGGCGGGGGGAAATGAAAAACTGTTTTTT.

The CDR3 DNA reads as TGTGCCAGCAGCTCCCTGAAAGGGACAGGGGGCGAAGAGCAGTACTTC. Residues: CASSSLKGTGGEEQYF. The chain has TRBV13 and TRBJ2-7; 12 bases line up with TRBD1. This CDR3 spans 16 amino acids. Trimming removed 4 bases from V and 7 bases from J; junction bases left unmatched: 11. CDR1 and CDR2 (germline): PRHDT, FYEKMQ (reference sequence).

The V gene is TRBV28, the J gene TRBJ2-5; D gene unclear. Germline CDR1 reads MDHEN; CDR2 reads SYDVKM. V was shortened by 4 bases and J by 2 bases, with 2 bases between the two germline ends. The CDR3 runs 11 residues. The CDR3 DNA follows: TGTGCCAGCAGTTCACAAGAGACCCAGTACTTC. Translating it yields CASSSQETQYF.

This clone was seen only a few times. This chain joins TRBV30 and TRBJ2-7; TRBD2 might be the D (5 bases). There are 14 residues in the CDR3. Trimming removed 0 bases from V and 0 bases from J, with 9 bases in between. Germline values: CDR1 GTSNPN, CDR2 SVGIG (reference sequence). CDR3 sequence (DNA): TGTGCCTGGAGTGTCGGGATTAGCTCCTACGAGCAGTACTTC. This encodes CAWSVGISSYEQYF. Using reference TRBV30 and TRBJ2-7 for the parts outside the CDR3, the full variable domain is SQTIHQWPATLVQPVGSPLSLECTVEGTSNPNLYWYRQAAGRGLQLLFYSVGIGQISSEVPQNLSASRPQDRQFILSSKKLLLSDSGFYLCAWSVGISSYEQYFGPGTRLTVT.

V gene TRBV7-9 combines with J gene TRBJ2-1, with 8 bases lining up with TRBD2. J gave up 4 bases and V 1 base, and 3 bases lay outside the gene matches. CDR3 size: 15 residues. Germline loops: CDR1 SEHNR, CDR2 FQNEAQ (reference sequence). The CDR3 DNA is TGTGCCAGCAGCTTAGGAGTAGCGGGATACAATGAGCAGTTCTTC. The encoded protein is CASSLGVAGYNEQFF. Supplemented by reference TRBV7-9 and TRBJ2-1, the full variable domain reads DTGVSQNPRHKITKRGQNVTFRCDPISEHNRLYWYRQTLGQGPEFLTYFQNEAQLEKSRLLSDRFSAERPKGSFSTLEIQRTEQGDSAMYLCASSLGVAGYNEQFFGPGTRLTVL.

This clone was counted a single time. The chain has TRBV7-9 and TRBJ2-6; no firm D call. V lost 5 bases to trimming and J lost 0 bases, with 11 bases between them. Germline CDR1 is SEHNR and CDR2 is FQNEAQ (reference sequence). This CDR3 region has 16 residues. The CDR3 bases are TGTGCCAGCAGCGTACCCCGTCGCTCTGGGGCCAACGTCCTGACTTTC. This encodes CASSVPRRSGANVLTF.

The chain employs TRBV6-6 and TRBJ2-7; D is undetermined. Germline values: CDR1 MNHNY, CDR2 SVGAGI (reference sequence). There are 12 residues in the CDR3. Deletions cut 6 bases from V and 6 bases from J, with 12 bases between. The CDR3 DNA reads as TGTGCCAGCAGCCCTACAATGGGCGAGCAGTACTTC. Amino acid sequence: CASSPTMGEQYF.

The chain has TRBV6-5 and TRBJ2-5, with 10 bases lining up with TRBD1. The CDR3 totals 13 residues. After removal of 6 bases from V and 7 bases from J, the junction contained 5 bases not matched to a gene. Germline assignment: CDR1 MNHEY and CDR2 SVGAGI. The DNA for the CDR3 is TGTGCCAGCAGCCCGACAGGGGGCGGGACCCAGTACTTC. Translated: CASSPTGGGTQYF.

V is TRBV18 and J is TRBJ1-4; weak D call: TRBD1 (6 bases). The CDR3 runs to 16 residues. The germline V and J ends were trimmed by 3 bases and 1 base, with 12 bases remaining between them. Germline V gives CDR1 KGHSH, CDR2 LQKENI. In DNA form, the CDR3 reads TGTGCCAGCTCACCGGACCCGGACAGAACTAATGAAAAACTGTTTTTT. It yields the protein CASSPDPDRTNEKLFF. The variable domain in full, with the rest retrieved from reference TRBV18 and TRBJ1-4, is NAGVMQNPRHLVRRRGQEARLRCSPMKGHSHVYWYRQLPEEGLKFMVYLQKENIIDESGMPKERFSAEFPKEGPSILRIQQVVRGDSAAYFCASSPDPDRTNEKLFFGSGTQLSVL.

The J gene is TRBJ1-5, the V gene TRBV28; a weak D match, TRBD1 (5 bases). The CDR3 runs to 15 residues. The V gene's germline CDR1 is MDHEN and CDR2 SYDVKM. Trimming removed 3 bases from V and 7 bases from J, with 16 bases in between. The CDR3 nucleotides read TGTGCCAGCAGTTTGGGGGGTGAGGGATCGCAGCCCCAGCATTTT. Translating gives CASSLGGEGSQPQHF.

The CDR3 sequence is CSVDSGTVNTEAFF. The CDR3 DNA reads as TGCAGCGTTGATTCAGGGACCGTAAATACTGAAGCTTTCTTT. The chain joins TRBV29-1 to TRBJ1-1, with D possibly matching TRBD1 (5 bases). Germline CDR1 SQVTM, CDR2 ANQGSEA. The CDR3 has 14 amino acids. V lost 3 bases, J lost 5 bases, and 16 bases lay in between.

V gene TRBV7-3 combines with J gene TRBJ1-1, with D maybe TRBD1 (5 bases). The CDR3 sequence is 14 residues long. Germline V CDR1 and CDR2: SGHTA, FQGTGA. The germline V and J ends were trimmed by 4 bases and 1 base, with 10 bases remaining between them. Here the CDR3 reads CASSSPQENTEAFF. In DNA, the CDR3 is TGTGCCAGCAGCTCACCACAGGAGAACACTGAAGCTTTCTTT. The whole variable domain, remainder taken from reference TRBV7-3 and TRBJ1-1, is GAGVSQTPSNKVTEKGKYVELRCDPISGHTALYWYRQSLGQGPEFLIYFQGTGAADDSGLPNDRFFAVRPEGSVSTLKIQRTERGDSAVYLCASSSPQENTEAFFGQGTRLTVV.

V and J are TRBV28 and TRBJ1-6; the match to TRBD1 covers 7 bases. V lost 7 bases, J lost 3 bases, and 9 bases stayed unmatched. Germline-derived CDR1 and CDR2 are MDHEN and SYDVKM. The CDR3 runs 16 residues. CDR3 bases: TGTGCCAGCACCTTTGGACAGGCCCTCTATAATTCACCCCTCCACTTT. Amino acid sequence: CASTFGQALYNSPLHF.

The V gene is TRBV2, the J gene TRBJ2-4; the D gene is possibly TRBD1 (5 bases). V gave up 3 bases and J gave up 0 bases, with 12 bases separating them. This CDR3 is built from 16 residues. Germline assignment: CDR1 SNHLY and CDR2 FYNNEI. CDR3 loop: CASSDDRQLAKNIQYF. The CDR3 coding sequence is TGTGCCAGCAGTGACGACAGACAGTTAGCCAAAAACATTCAGTACTTC.

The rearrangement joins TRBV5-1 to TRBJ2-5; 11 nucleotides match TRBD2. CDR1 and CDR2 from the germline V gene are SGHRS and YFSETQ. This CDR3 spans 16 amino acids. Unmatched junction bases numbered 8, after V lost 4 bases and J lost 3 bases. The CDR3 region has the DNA TGCGCCAGCAGCCTACAACCGACTAGCGGGAAAGAGACCCAGTACTTC. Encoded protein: CASSLQPTSGKETQYF.

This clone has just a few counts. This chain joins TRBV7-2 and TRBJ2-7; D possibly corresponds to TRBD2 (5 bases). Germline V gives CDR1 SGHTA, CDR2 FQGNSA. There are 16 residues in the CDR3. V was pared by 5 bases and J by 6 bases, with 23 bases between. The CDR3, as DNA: TGTGCCAGCAGCACCTCCACTTTAAATAACGCGGGCGAGCAGTACTTC. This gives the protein CASSTSTLNNAGEQYF.

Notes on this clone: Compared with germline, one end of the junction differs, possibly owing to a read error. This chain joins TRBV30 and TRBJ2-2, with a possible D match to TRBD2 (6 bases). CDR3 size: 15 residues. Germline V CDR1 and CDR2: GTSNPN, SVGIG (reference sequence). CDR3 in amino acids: CAWSVKGTWGGALFF. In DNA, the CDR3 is TGTGCCTGGAGTGTAAAGGGAACTTGGGGCGGGGCGCTGTTTTTT.